The 27 T cell receptor beta chains in this list originate from one sample, sequenced in a study of T cell repertoires in cytomegalovirus infection. The antigens for these receptors are not known. From the reads, TCRdb called clonotypes with MiXCR, one entry per CDR3 protein. The sample contains 90,000 to 120,000 distinct CDR3 sequences, 35% to 50% of which appear only once. The sequences come from CD8+ T cells from cultured PBMCs, collected from culture after CMV antigen stimulation. The receptors were gathered from a human donor in good health (CMV status not recorded). Some clones in this sample may be carry-over from other donors' samples.

As for this clonotype: A much larger clone differs by one base, so this may be a read error. This chain links TRBV4-1 with TRBJ1-1; D not certain. The CDR3 has 13 residues. Looked up from germline, CDR1 is MGHRA and CDR2 is YSYEKL. V was pared by 4 bases and J by 4 bases, with 10 bases between. The CDR3 here is CASSPRMTTEAFF. The CDR3 coding sequence is TGCGCCAGCAGCCCGAGAATGACCACTGAAGCTTTCTTT.

On this clonotype itself: A single base separates this from a much larger clone, so it may be a read error. This rearrangement joins TRBV12-3 or TRBV12-4 to TRBJ2-1; TRBD2 aligns across 10 bases. This CDR3 region has 14 residues. The V gene end was trimmed by 6 bases and the J gene end by 4 bases; junction bases not matched to a gene: 3. CDR3 nucleotide sequence: TGTGCCAGCAGAATAGCGGGGGGATACAATGAGCAGTTCTTC. Protein sequence: CASRIAGGYNEQFF.

CDR3 in amino acids: CSARDLNPPRTQYF. The CDR3 DNA reads as TGCAGTGCTAGAGATCTCAACCCCCCAAGGACCCAGTACTTC. The chain employs TRBV20-1 and TRBJ2-5, with D hard to call. Germline V gene lookup returns CDR1 DFQATT and CDR2 SNEGSKA (reference sequence). The CDR3 runs 14 residues. V dropped 0 bases and J dropped 7 bases, with 15 bases sitting between them.

This sequence joins TRBV4-1 and TRBJ2-7; the D gene is possibly TRBD2 (6 bases). The CDR3 loop spans 15 amino acids. In germline, CDR1 is MGHRA, CDR2 YSYEKL. V was trimmed by 2 bases and J by 3 bases, leaving 14 bases between them. CDR3 sequence reads: CASSQTGSFIYEQYF. The CDR3, as DNA: TGCGCCAGCAGCCAAACCGGGAGCTTCATCTACGAGCAGTACTTC.

This clonotype was counted many times. The J gene is TRBJ2-7, the V gene TRBV6-5; D is unresolved. Deletions cut 0 bases from V and 12 bases from J, with 12 bases between. Germline CDR1 is MNHEY and CDR2 is SVGAGI. This CDR3 is built from 12 residues. DNA for the CDR3: TGTGCCAGCAGTTACTCCCGGGCCCATTGGTACTTC. This gives the protein CASSYSRAHWYF.

The chain employs TRBV7-9 and TRBJ1-1, with D tentatively TRBD1 (6 bases). Between the trimmed V and J ends, which lost 8 bases and 2 bases, there was a span of 18 bases. The CDR3 length is 15 residues. In germline, CDR1 is SEHNR, CDR2 FQNEAQ (reference sequence). Here the CDR3 DNA reads TGTGCCAGCCTCGCCGCCCGGGGGACAAACACTGAAGCTTTCTTT. Translating gives CASLAARGTNTEAFF.

This clonotype was picked up many times. This sequence joins TRBV7-2 and TRBJ1-5; the D is unclear. The ends were cut back, 3 bases at V and 4 bases at J, with 7 bases in the middle. Germline V gives CDR1 SGHTA, CDR2 FQGNSA. This CDR3 is built from 13 residues. In nucleotides, the CDR3 is TGTGCCAGCAGCTTTCTGGGGAATCAGCCCCAGCATTTT. This gives the protein CASSFLGNQPQHF.

The DNA of the CDR3 is TGTGCCACCAGTGATCATGGCTATGGCTACACCTTC. It is translated as CATSDHGYGYTF. V usage is TRBV24-1 and J usage is TRBJ1-2; D remains ambiguous. Germline-derived CDR1 and CDR2 are KGHDR and SFDVKD. V shed 3 bases and J shed 4 bases, with 5 bases lying between them. The CDR3 loop spans 12 amino acids.

The CDR3: CASSGPWTGVNYEQYF. CDR3 DNA sequence: TGTGCCAGCAGCGGACCTTGGACAGGGGTGAACTACGAGCAGTACTTC. The chain couples TRBV7-6 to TRBJ2-7; TRBD1 agrees at 9 bases. In germline, CDR1 is SGHVS, CDR2 FNYEAQ. The ends lost 5 bases at V and 3 bases at J; junction bases unmatched: 11. This CDR3 is 16 amino acids long.

The chain has TRBV6-1 and TRBJ2-1; 10 bases are a match to TRBD1. Germline loops: CDR1 MNHNS, CDR2 SASEGT. The CDR3 totals 20 residues. Germline trimming cut 7 bases from V and 8 bases from J; bases unmatched to any gene: 26. The CDR3 region is CASNPHDRDRGFWSNDEQFF. DNA for the CDR3: TGTGCCAGCAATCCCCACGACCGGGACAGGGGATTTTGGTCGAACGATGAGCAGTTCTTC.

Here the CDR3 DNA reads TGTGCCAGCAGCGTTGGCTGGACGTCGAACACTGAAGCTTTCTTT. Protein product: CASSVGWTSNTEAFF. V gene TRBV9 combines with J gene TRBJ1-1; D is unclear. Trimming stripped 2 bases from V and 1 base from J, with 12 bases between. The CDR3 sequence is 15 residues long. Germline CDR1 is SGDLS and CDR2 is YYNGEE.

V and J are TRBV20-1 and TRBJ2-7, with 7 bases aligning to TRBD1. Germline loops: CDR1 DFQATT, CDR2 SNEGSKA (reference sequence). This CDR3 has 13 amino acids. J lost 0 bases, V lost 6 bases, and 5 bases had no gene match. The CDR3 DNA is TGCAGTGCACCGGACAGGTCCTCCTACGAGCAGTACTTC. The encoded protein is CSAPDRSSYEQYF.

Only one count was recorded for this clonotype. V and J are TRBV6-2 or TRBV6-3 and TRBJ2-2, with 9 bases aligning to TRBD2. J gave up 3 bases and V 3 bases, and 8 bases lay outside the gene matches. This CDR3 contains 17 residues. Germline CDR1 is MNHEY and CDR2 is SVGEGT. CDR3 residues: CASSYLSGGLDTGELFF. DNA of the CDR3: TGTGCCAGCAGTTATCTGAGCGGGGGGCTAGACACCGGGGAGCTGTTTTTT.

The table lists this clonotype with a few counts. The chain employs TRBV15 and TRBJ2-3, with a tentative D call TRBD1 (5 bases). Between the trimmed V and J ends, which lost 5 bases and 4 bases, there was a span of 13 bases. This CDR3 region has 14 residues. Per germline, CDR1 LNHNV and CDR2 YYDKDF (reference sequence). This CDR3 reads CATSLLGLPDTQYF. CDR3 DNA sequence: TGTGCCACCAGCCTCCTGGGGCTGCCAGATACGCAGTATTTT. The entire variable domain, with the rest obtained from reference TRBV15 and TRBJ2-3, is as follows: DAMVIQNPRYQVTQFGKPVTLSCSQTLNHNVMYWYQQKSSQAPKLLFHYYDKDFNNEADTPDNFQSRRPNTSFCFLDIRSPGLGDTAMYLCATSLLGLPDTQYFGPGTRLTVL.

The chain employs TRBV28 and TRBJ1-5; tentative D call: TRBD1 (5 bases). The CDR3 is 15 amino acids. In germline, CDR1 is MDHEN, CDR2 SYDVKM. V was cut by 7 bases and J by 0 bases, with 13 bases left in between. Here the CDR3 reads CASIPGWYSNQPQHF. In DNA form, the CDR3 reads TGTGCCAGCATCCCAGGGTGGTATAGCAATCAGCCCCAGCATTTT.

Only a few counts were recorded for this clonotype. The J gene is TRBJ1-6, the V gene TRBV12-3 or TRBV12-4, with D possibly TRBD1 on 6 matching bases. CDR3 length: 16 amino acids. Trimming removed 6 bases from V and 10 bases from J, with 22 bases in between. The DNA of the CDR3 is TGTGCCAGCAGGGGGGTATACAGGGAGCAAGGGTCACCCCTCCACTTT. Residues: CASRGVYREQGSPLHF.

A remark on this clonotype: This may stem from a read error, because a much larger clone lies one nucleotide away. The V gene is TRBV19, the J gene TRBJ1-1; D unclear. Germline CDR1 is LNHDA and CDR2 is SQIVND (reference sequence). The CDR3 is made up of 14 amino acids. CDR3: CTSSIEDTYTEAFF. CDR3 in DNA: TGTACCAGTAGTATCGAAGACACCTACACTGAAGCTTTCTTT. Complete variable domain (other parts from reference TRBV19 and TRBJ1-1): DGGITQSPKYLFRKEGQNVTLSCEQNLNHDAMYWYRQDPGQGLRLIYYSQIVNDFQKGDIAEGYSVSREKKESFPLTVTSAQKNPTAFYLCTSSIEDTYTEAFFGQGTRLTVV.

CDR3 bases: TGTGCCAGCAGCTTTTGGGGGGGCAATCAGCCCCAGCATTTT. The encoded protein is CASSFWGGNQPQHF. The V call is TRBV5-6, the J call TRBJ1-5; possible D gene TRBD1, 5 bases. Germline CDR1 is SGHDT and CDR2 is YYEEEE. The ends were cut back, 2 bases at V and 2 bases at J, with 8 bases in the middle. CDR3 length: 14 amino acids.

The CDR3 DNA follows: TGTGCCAGCAGCTTGGACCTGGGGAACACTGAAGCTTTCTTT. Its translation: CASSLDLGNTEAFF. The V call is TRBV5-6, the J call TRBJ1-1; D is undetermined. The CDR3 runs to 14 residues. Germline lookup yields CDR1 SGHDT and CDR2 YYEEEE. Trimming cost V 0 bases and J 1 base, with 7 bases left between them.

V gene TRBV7-3 combines with J gene TRBJ2-2; 8 positions agree with TRBD2. CDR1 and CDR2 (germline): SGHTA, FQGTGA. This CDR3 contains 15 residues. Losses at the gene ends were 5 bases for V and 3 bases for J; bases not matched to a gene: 5. The CDR3 DNA reads as TGTGCCAGCAGCCCATACGGGGGGGACACCGGGGAGCTGTTTTTT. It codes for CASSPYGGDTGELFF.

In nucleotides, the CDR3 is TGTGCCAGTAGTATACAAGAGACCCAGTACTTC. This encodes CASSIQETQYF. V usage is TRBV19 and J usage is TRBJ2-5; D not resolved. Looked up from germline, CDR1 is LNHDA and CDR2 is SQIVND (reference sequence). The CDR3 runs to 11 residues. The V end lost 2 bases, the J end lost 2 bases, and 0 bases lay between the germline ends. The full variable domain, completed using reference TRBV19 and TRBJ2-5, is DGGITQSPKYLFRKEGQNVTLSCEQNLNHDAMYWYRQDPGQGLRLIYYSQIVNDFQKGDIAEGYSVSREKKESFPLTVTSAQKNPTAFYLCASSIQETQYFGPGTRLLVL.

The sample holds many counts of this clonotype. This sequence joins TRBV7-2 and TRBJ2-1; D may be TRBD2 (6 bases). V was pared by 5 bases and J by 7 bases, with 12 bases between. The CDR3 has 13 residues. Looked up from germline, CDR1 is SGHTA and CDR2 is FQGNSA. The CDR3 DNA is TGTGCCAGCAGCCCCGGGACTGGTAATGAGCAGTTCTTC. Translating gives CASSPGTGNEQFF.

This clonotype came up a few times. The V and J genes are TRBV20-1 and TRBJ1-2; TRBD1 matches at 8 bases. The V gene end was trimmed by 5 bases and the J gene end by 6 bases; junction bases not matched to a gene: 11. There are 14 residues in the CDR3. Germline CDR1 and CDR2: DFQATT and SNEGSKA (reference sequence). The CDR3 coding sequence is TGCAGTGCTCATTGGGACAGGTCATTAGATGGCTACACCTTC. This codes for CSAHWDRSLDGYTF.

This clonotype was observed many times. The chain recombines TRBV7-2 with TRBJ1-6; D gene ambiguous. Trimming pared 8 bases from V and 3 bases from J, leaving 8 bases between. The CDR3 has 13 amino acids. From germline, CDR1 is SGHTA and CDR2 FQGNSA. The CDR3 nucleotides are TGTGCCAGCCAGAGAGGCTATAATTCACCCCTCCACTTT. Translating gives CASQRGYNSPLHF.

This clonotype showed up just a few times. The chain joins TRBV4-2 to TRBJ2-7, with D perhaps assigned TRBD1 or TRBD2 (5 bases each). Germline CDR1 reads LGHNA; CDR2 reads YNFKEQ. Trimming cost V 0 bases and J 0 bases, with 6 bases left between them. CDR3 length: 14 residues. CDR3 amino acids: CASSQERGSYEQYF. The CDR3 DNA is TGTGCCAGCAGCCAAGAGAGGGGCTCCTACGAGCAGTACTTC.

This clonotype was seen a few times. The chain combines TRBV7-6 with TRBJ1-1; D uncertain. Germline CDR1 and CDR2: SGHVS and FNYEAQ. This CDR3 has 13 amino acids. The V end was cut by 5 bases, the J end by 1 base, with 8 bases between. The CDR3 loop reads CASSDGPNTEAFF. In nucleotides, the CDR3 is TGTGCCAGCAGCGATGGACCGAACACTGAAGCTTTCTTT.

The rearrangement links TRBV11-1 to TRBJ2-3, with TRBD2 matching over 12 bases. Germline CDR1 is SGHAT and CDR2 is FQDESV (reference sequence). The CDR3 totals 15 residues. J was trimmed by 5 bases and V by 0 bases; bases with no gene match: 0. The CDR3 DNA is TGTGCCAGCAGCTTAGCACTAGCGGGAGGAGATACGCAGTATTTT. The encoded protein is CASSLALAGGDTQYF.